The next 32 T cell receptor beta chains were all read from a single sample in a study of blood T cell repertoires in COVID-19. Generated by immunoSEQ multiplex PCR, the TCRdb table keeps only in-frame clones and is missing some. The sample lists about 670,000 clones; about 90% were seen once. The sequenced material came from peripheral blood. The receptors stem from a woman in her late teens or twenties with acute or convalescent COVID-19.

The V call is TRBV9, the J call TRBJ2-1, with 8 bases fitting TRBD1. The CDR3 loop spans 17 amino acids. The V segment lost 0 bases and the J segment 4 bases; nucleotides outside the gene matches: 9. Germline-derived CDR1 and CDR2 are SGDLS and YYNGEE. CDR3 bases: TGTGCCAGCAGCGTAGCCCCCAGGGGGCGGGTATACAATGAGCAGTTCTTC. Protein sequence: CASSVAPRGRVYNEQFF.

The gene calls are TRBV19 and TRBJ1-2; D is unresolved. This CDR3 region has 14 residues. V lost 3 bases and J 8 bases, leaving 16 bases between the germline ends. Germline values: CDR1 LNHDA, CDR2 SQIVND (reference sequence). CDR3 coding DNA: TGTGCCAGTAGTATGGACTTTTCGCTGGGGGGCTACACCTTC. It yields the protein CASSMDFSLGGYTF. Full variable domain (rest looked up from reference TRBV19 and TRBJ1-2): DGGITQSPKYLFRKEGQNVTLSCEQNLNHDAMYWYRQDPGQGLRLIYYSQIVNDFQKGDIAEGYSVSREKKESFPLTVTSAQKNPTAFYLCASSMDFSLGGYTFGSGTRLTVV.

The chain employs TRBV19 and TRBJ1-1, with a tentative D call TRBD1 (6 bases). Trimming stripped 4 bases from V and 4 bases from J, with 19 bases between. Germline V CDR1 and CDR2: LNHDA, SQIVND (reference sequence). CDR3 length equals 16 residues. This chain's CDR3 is CASSKQGNLGTTEAFF. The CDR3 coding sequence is TGTGCCAGTAGTAAACAGGGCAACTTAGGGACCACTGAAGCTTTCTTT.

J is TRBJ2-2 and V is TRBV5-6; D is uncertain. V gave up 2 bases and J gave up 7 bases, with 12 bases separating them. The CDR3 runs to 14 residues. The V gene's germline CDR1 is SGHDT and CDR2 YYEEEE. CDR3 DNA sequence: TGTGCCAGCAGCTTTGATCGAGTCGGCGGGGAGCTGTTTTTT. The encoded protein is CASSFDRVGGELFF.

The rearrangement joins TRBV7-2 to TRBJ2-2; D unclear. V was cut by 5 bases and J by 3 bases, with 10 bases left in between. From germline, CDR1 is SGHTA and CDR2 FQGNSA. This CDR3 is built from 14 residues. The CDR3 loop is CASSPIPDTGELFF. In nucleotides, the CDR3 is TGTGCCAGCAGCCCTATCCCGGACACCGGGGAGCTGTTTTTT.

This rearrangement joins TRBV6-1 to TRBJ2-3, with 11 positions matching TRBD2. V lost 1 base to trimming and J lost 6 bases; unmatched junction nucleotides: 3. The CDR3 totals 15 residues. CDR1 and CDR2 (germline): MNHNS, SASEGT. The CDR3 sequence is CASSEDSGGVDTQYF. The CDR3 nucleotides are TGTGCCAGCAGTGAAGATAGCGGGGGGGTCGATACGCAGTATTTT.

The CDR3 sequence is CASMRTSGGLETQYF. As DNA, the CDR3 is TGCGCCAGCATGAGGACTAGCGGGGGACTGGAGACCCAGTACTTC. V gene TRBV5-1 combines with J gene TRBJ2-5; 13 bases align to TRBD2. Germline lookup yields CDR1 SGHRS and CDR2 YFSETQ. Trimming removed 6 bases from V and 5 bases from J; junction bases left unmatched: 7. The CDR3 is 15 residues long.

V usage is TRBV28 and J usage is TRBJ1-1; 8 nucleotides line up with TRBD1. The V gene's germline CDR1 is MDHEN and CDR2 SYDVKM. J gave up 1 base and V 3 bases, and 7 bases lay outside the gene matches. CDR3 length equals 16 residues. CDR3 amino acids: CASSLPQGAKNTEAFF. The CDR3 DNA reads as TGTGCCAGCAGTTTGCCTCAGGGGGCGAAGAACACTGAAGCTTTCTTT.

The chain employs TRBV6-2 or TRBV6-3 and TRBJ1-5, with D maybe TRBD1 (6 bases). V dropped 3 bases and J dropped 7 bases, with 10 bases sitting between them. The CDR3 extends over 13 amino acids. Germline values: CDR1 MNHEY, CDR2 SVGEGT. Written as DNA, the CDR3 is TGTGCCAGCAGTTATGCCAGGGGACAGCCCCAGCATTTT. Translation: CASSYARGQPQHF.

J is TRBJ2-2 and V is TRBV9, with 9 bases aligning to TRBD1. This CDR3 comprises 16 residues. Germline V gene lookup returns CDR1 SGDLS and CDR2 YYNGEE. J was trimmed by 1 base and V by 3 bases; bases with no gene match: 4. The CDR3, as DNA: TGTGCCAGCAGCGCTCCGGGACAGGGGAACACCGGGGAGCTGTTTTTT. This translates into CASSAPGQGNTGELFF.

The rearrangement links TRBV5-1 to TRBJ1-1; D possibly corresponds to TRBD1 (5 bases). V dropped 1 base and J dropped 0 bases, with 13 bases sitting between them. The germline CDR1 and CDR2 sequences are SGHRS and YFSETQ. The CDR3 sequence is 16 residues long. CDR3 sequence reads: CASSLRNRQMNTEAFF. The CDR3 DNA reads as TGCGCCAGCAGCTTGAGGAACAGGCAGATGAACACTGAAGCTTTCTTT. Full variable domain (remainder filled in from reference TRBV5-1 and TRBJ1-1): KAGVTQTPRYLIKTRGQQVTLSCSPISGHRSVSWYQQTPGQGLQFLFEYFSETQRNKGNFPGRFSGRQFSNSRSEMNVSTLELGDSALYLCASSLRNRQMNTEAFFGQGTRLTVV.

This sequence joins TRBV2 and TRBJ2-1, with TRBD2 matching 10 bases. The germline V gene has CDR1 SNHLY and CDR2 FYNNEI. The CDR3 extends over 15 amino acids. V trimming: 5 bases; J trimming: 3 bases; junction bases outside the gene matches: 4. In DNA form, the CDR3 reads TGTGCCAGCAGTACCGGGACTAGCGACTACAATGAGCAGTTCTTC. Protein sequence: CASSTGTSDYNEQFF.

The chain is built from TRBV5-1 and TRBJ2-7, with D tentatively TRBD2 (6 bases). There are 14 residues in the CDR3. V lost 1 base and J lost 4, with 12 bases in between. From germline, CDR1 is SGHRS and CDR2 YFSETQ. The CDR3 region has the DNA TGCGCCAGCAGCTTGAGTTCCCGGGGGTACGAGCAGTACTTC. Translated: CASSLSSRGYEQYF.

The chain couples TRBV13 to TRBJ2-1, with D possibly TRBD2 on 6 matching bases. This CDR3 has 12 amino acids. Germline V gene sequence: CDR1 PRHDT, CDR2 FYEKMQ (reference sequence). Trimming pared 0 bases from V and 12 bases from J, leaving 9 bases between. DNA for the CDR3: TGTGCCAGCAGCTTAGGACGGGGGTGGCAGTTCTTC. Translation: CASSLGRGWQFF.

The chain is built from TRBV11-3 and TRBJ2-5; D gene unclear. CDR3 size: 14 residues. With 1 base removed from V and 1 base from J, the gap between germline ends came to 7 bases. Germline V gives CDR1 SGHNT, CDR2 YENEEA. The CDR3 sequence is CASSLAESQETQYF. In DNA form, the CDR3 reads TGTGCCAGCAGCTTAGCGGAGTCCCAAGAGACCCAGTACTTC.

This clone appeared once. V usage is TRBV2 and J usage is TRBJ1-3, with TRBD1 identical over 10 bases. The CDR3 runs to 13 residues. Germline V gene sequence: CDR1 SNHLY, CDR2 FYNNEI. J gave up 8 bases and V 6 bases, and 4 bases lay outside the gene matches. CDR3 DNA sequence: TGTGCCAGCAGCCCGGACAGGGGGGACACCATATATTTT. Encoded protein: CASSPDRGDTIYF.

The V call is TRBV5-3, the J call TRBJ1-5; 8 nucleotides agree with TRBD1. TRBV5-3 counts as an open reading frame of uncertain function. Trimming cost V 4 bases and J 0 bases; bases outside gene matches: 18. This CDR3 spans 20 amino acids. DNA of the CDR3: TGTGCCAGAAGCAAATATATTATCGGACAGGGCTTGTATAGCAATCAGCCCCAGCATTTT. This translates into CARSKYIIGQGLYSNQPQHF.

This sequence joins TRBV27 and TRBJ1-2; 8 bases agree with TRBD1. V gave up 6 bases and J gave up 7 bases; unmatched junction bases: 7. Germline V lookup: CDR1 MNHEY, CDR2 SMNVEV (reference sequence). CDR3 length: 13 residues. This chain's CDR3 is CASRPQGALGYTF. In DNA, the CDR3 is TGTGCCAGCAGACCCCAGGGGGCGCTTGGCTACACCTTC.

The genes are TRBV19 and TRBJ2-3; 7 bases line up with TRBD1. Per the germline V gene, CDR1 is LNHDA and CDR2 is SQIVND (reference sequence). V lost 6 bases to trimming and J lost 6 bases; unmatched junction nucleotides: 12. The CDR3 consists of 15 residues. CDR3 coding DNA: TGTGCCAGTAGACTCGGGACAGCAAACAGGGATACGCAGTATTTT. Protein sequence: CASRLGTANRDTQYF.

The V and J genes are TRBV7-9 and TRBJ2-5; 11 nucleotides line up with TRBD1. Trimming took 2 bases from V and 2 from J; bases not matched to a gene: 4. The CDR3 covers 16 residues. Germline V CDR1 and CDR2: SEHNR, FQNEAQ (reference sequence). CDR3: CASSLLGDRGQETQYF. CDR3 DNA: TGTGCCAGCAGCTTACTGGGGGACAGGGGGCAAGAGACCCAGTACTTC.

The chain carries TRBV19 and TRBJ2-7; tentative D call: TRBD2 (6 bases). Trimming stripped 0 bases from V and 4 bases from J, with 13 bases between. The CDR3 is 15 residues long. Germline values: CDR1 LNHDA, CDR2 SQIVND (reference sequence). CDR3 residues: CASSIEGGGSYEQYF. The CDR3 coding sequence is TGTGCCAGTAGTATAGAGGGAGGCGGTTCGTACGAGCAGTACTTC.

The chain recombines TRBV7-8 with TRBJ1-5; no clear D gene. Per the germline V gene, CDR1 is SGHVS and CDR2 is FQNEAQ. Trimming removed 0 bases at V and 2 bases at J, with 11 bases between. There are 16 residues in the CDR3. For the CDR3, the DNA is TGTGCCAGCAGCTTAGCTGGAGGAGTTGGCAATCAGCCCCAGCATTTT. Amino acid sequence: CASSLAGGVGNQPQHF.

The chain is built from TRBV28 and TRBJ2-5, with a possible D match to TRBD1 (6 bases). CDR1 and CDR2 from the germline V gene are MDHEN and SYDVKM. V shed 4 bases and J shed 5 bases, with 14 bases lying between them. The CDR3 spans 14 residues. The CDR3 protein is CASSYDRGTETQYF. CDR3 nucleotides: TGTGCCAGCAGTTATGATAGGGGGACGGAGACCCAGTACTTC.

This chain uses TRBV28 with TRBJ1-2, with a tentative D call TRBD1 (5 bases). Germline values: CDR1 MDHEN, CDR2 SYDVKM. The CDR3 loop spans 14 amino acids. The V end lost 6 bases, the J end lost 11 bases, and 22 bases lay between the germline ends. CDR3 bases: TGTGCCAGCAGACCCCCTTTAGGGCAGGGAGGGTACACCTTC. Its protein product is CASRPPLGQGGYTF.

DNA of the CDR3: TGTGCCAGCAGCAGCCAACCAAGAGGCGTCAAGTCGAGATATGACACTGAAGCTTTCTTT. Translation: CASSSQPRGVKSRYDTEAFF. The gene calls are TRBV21-1 and TRBJ1-1. TRBV21-1 is marked as a pseudogene. CDR3 length: 20 residues.

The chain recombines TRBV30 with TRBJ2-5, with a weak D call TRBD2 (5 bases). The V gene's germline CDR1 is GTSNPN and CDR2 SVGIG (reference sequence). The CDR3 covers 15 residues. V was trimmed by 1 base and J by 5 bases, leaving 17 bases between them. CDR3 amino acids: CAWSGSALSRETQYF. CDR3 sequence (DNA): TGTGCCTGGAGTGGTAGCGCCCTCTCAAGGGAGACCCAGTACTTC. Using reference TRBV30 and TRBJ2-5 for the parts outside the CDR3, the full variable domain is SQTIHQWPATLVQPVGSPLSLECTVEGTSNPNLYWYRQAAGRGLQLLFYSVGIGQISSEVPQNLSASRPQDRQFILSSKKLLLSDSGFYLCAWSGSALSRETQYFGPGTRLLVL.

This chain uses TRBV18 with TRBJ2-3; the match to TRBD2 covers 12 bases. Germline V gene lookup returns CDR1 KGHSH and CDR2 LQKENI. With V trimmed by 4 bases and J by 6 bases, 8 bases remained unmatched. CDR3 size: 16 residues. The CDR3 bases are TGTGCCAGCTCACGCGGACTAGCGGGGTCTGGGGATACGCAGTATTTT. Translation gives CASSRGLAGSGDTQYF.

CDR3 region: CASSAGAEAFF. The CDR3 DNA follows: TGTGCCAGCAGCGCGGGGGCCGAAGCTTTCTTT. The gene calls are TRBV6-5 and TRBJ1-1, with TRBD1 as a possible D gene (6 bases). Trimming took off 6 bases at V and 8 bases at J, with 10 bases between the two ends. This CDR3 contains 11 residues. Germline CDR1 and CDR2: MNHEY and SVGAGI.

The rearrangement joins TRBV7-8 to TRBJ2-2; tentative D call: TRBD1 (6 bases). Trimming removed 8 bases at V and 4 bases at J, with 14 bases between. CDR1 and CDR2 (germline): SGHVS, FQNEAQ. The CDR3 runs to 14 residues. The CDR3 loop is CASPHRERTGELFF. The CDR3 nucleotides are TGTGCCAGCCCGCACAGGGAGCGCACCGGGGAGCTGTTTTTT.

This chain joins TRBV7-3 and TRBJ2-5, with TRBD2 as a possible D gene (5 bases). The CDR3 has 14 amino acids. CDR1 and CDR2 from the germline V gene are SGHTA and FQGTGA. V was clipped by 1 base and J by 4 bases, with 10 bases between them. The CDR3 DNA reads TGTGCCAGCAGCTTAAACATGCGGGCAGAGACCCAGTACTTC. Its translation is CASSLNMRAETQYF.

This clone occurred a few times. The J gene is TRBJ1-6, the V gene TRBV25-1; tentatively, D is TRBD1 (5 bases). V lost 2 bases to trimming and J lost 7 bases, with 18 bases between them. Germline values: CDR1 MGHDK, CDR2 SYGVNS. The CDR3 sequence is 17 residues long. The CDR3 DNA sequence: TGTGCCAGCAGTGAACCTCACGGGGGGAAAGGCAATTCACCCCTCCACTTT. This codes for CASSEPHGGKGNSPLHF.

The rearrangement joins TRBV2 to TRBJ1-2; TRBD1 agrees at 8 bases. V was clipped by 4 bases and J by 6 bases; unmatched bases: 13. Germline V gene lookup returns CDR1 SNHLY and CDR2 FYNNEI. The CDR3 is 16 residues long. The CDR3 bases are TGTGCCAGCAGTGCTCGATGGACAGGGTGGAGTGATGGCTACACCTTC. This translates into CASSARWTGWSDGYTF.